Listed here are 5 T cell receptor beta chains from one sample, sequenced in a study of early T cells in non-severe SARS-CoV-2 infection. MiXCR, run by TCRdb on the 5' RACE reads, gives a single entry per CDR3 protein. The sample contains 95,000 to 110,000 distinct CDR3 sequences, 11% of which appear only once. Material: whole blood. Receptor source: an adult who was a healthcare worker with PCR-confirmed SARS-CoV-2 infection or an uninfected control (not recorded which).

This clonotype was picked up a small number of times. This chain links TRBV6-6 with TRBJ2-5, with D perhaps matching TRBD1 (6 bases). This CDR3 spans 14 amino acids. Germline V gives CDR1 MNHNY, CDR2 SVGAGI (reference sequence). V gave up 2 bases and J gave up 4 bases, with 11 bases separating them. The CDR3 is CASSYGQGLETQYF. CDR3 nucleotides: TGTGCCAGCAGTTACGGGCAGGGGCTAGAGACCCAGTACTTC.

The rearrangement links TRBV10-2 to TRBJ2-7; the D gene is possibly TRBD2 (6 bases). Trimming removed 6 bases from V and 0 bases from J, with 15 bases in between. The CDR3 totals 15 residues. From germline, CDR1 is WSHSY and CDR2 SAAADI. The CDR3 loop is CASSLNAGHSYEQYF. DNA for the CDR3: TGCGCCAGCAGCCTCAACGCGGGGCACTCCTACGAGCAGTACTTC.

This clonotype was counted a few times. CDR3 bases: TGTGCCAGCAGCTACGGCGGGAACCCTGGGAGTGAGCAGTTCTTC. Translating it yields CASSYGGNPGSEQFF. The rearrangement joins TRBV11-3 to TRBJ2-1; D is possibly TRBD2 (6 bases). This CDR3 is 15 amino acids long. Looked up from germline, CDR1 is SGHNT and CDR2 is YENEEA. V gave up 4 bases and J gave up 9 bases, with 19 bases separating them.

There are a few counts of this clonotype. The CDR3: CASSFDEAQGLAGLPLQETQYF. The CDR3 nucleotides read TGTGCCAGCAGTTTTGATGAAGCTCAAGGACTAGCGGGCCTACCCCTTCAAGAGACCCAGTACTTC. V and J are TRBV28 and TRBJ2-5, with 11 positions matching TRBD2. The CDR3 runs 22 residues. With 3 bases clipped from V and 2 bases from J, the junction kept 23 bases outside the gene matches. Germline lookup yields CDR1 MDHEN and CDR2 SYDVKM.

The J gene is TRBJ1-6, the V gene TRBV12-3 or TRBV12-4; maybe TRBD1 (5 bases). V was pared by 3 bases and J by 2 bases, with 8 bases between. The CDR3 has 15 amino acids. CDR3 amino acids: CASSFGGTYNSPLHF. The CDR3 DNA reads TGTGCCAGCAGTTTCGGGGGGACCTATAATTCACCCCTCCACTTT.